This TCR beta chain is drawn from a study of cytomegalovirus exposure and HLA in healthy donors (dated by TCRdb to the late 2010s). As for the study more broadly: An earlier analysis of more than 550 of the donors reported approximately 280 Gb of sequence data and approximately 120 million unique TCR beta sequences obtained from 180 million or so T cells. An early release covering 500 to 750 HLA-typed donors comprised about 290 gigabases of sequencing data and around 80 million unique TCR sequences. Among the roughly 400 genotyped donors, approximately 77% belonged to the genetic ancestry cluster associated with self-reported Caucasian donors. The study aimed to test whether signatures of past pathogen exposure could be identified by cataloging public T cell receptors. The study profiled the T cell repertoires of more than 500 subjects by immunosequencing and related them to cytomegalovirus serostatus. Along with the roughly 610-subject first cohort, a separate validation cohort of 120 different subjects was used. To predict cytomegalovirus infection status, the study combined high-throughput TCR immunosequencing, statistical association of individual TCRs with disease status, and machine learning. A later analysis re-analyzed previously published TCR beta repertoires from 500 to 700 donors and added high-resolution HLA genotyping to study TCR occurrence patterns. The later analysis used no new phenotypic data to find candidate immune exposures, relying instead on TCR beta sequences and their occurrence across donors. In an earlier analysis of a few hundred of the donors, high-throughput TCR beta sequencing was used to judge whether each TCR beta V gene segment behaved as functional or pseudogenic. Donor age, sex, ethnicity and CMV serostatus were compiled together with the repertoire data. A later genetic analysis took genome-wide SNP genotypes for about 55% of the roughly 700 donors and used that subset as a discovery cohort. Every discovery cohort repertoire had been produced on one sequencing platform. Both class I and class II loci were covered by HLA typing, at four-digit resolution. Typing coverage varied by locus: 629-630 donors for A, B, C, DRB1 and DQB1; roughly 500 for DQA1; more than 600 for DPA1; roughly 450 for DPB1. Because of strong linkage in the cohort, a handful of DR-DQ haplotypes were treated as single units for association and clustering. Across around 400 genotyped donors of the cohort, an average of about 240,000 unique TCR beta nucleotide sequences per donor were sequenced, and 15% to 20% of those sequences were non-productive.

This clone was counted a single time. No cognate antigen has been identified for it. Base qualities were left out, and no much larger clone turns up one base away. The cohort comprised some 700 healthy bone marrow donors. Cohort members were all nominally healthy when sampled, although unrecorded immune exposures were likely present. The donor was CMV seropositive and was included in the group of 290 or so seropositive cohort members. A peripheral blood sample was collected from each donor, and TCR beta sequencing was performed on peripheral blood mononuclear cells. The Qiagen DNeasy Blood Extraction Kit was used to extract genomic DNA from the blood cell samples. Overall results and qualifications from the work: A later analysis found that most CMV-associated TCR beta chains appeared HLA-restricted, with HLA associations seemingly driven largely by CMV exposure. A further reported finding was that TCR beta sequences accurately predicted the HLA-A and HLA-B alleles for most subjects in the first cohort. The study listed 164 TCR beta chains as associated with cytomegalovirus. Most TCR sequences were observed very rarely across donors, whereas some public TCRs were present in many individuals. Roughly uniform sequencing depth across donors was assumed in presence/absence analyses, although this assumption may not hold. The earlier analysis of some 560 of the donors excluded roughly 17 rarely observed V segments, including chromosome 9 orphons, because counts were too low. The classifier was reported to diagnose cytomegalovirus status with high specificity and sensitivity in both the original and validation cohorts. Broadly in line with IMGT annotations, most TCR beta V segments showed up in productive rearrangements about 90% or about 30% of the time in an earlier analysis of 450 to 750 of the donors. The cohort was sequenced for TCR beta chains only, and without alpha or paired-chain data the features that could be detected were limited. The only immune exposure information available for the cohort was CMV serostatus. V-gene and J-gene trimming of TCR beta chains was associated with a missense DCLRE1C variant in a later genetic analysis, and the association was replicated in an independent cohort. A later analysis found that HLA-associated TCR beta chains were more clonally expanded and had lower generation probabilities than equally common non-associated chains. The authors suggested that the approach could potentially be generalized to other disease states and immunological phenotypes. Strong co-occurrence of HLA alleles, especially DR and DQ, made assigning TCR associations to individual alleles difficult. Because HLA typing was unavailable for some donors at each locus, only the typed subset was used in association tests. A few of the identified cytomegalovirus-associated TCR beta chains were confirmed in vitro to be specific for cytomegalovirus antigens. Some IMGT-functional V segments, including TRBV6-2 and TRBV6-3, could not be distinguished by the 87-base-pair reads and were therefore excluded. In a later genetic analysis, fewer N-insertions in productive TCRs were reported among donors in an Asian-associated ancestry cluster than the roughly 670-donor mean. According to a later analysis, TCR association rates differed among HLA loci, with DRB1 alleles showing the most associated TCRs and HLA-C alleles showing the fewest. A group of highly shared sequence variants was considered likely to be a technical artifact of the sequencing pipeline. Correlated functional status among segregating V segments might reflect linkage disequilibrium, but an unknown experimental factor could not be ruled out. In a later analysis, some 17,000 TCR beta sequences were associated with specific HLA alleles at a false discovery rate of 0.05. A later analysis reported that several top co-occurrence clusters appeared linked to parvovirus B19, influenza, CMV and Epstein-Barr virus.

The CDR3 holds 15 amino acids from the cysteine to the phenylalanine. The entry retains the CDR3 DNA only, 45 bases that are in frame from base 1. Trimming leaves V shorter by 5 bases and J shorter by 5 bases, with the junction holding 10 bases beyond the gene matches. CDR1 and CDR2, looked up from the germline V gene (reference sequence), are SGHNT and YYREEE. Library creation used the immunoSEQ multiplex PCR assay. The multiplex PCR relied on a mix of 60 forward primers for TCR Vbeta segments and 13 reverse primers for TCR Jbeta segments. The CDR3 region of rearranged TCR beta genes was amplified from genomic DNA with a multiplex PCR assay. Amplified TCR beta libraries were sequenced as 87-base-pair reads on the Illumina HiSeq System. The study's own analysis went as follows. A later analysis counted 65 million to 90 million unique TCR beta chains across the 550 to 750 repertoires, and approximately 11 million of these chains were shared by at least two donors. To remove PCR and sequencing errors, raw reads were error-corrected and collapsed into unique sequences using a nearest-neighbor algorithm that merged closely related sequences. To assign V, D and J gene segments, CDR3 sequences were aligned to IMGT reference sequences. For a sequence to be retained, at least a six-nucleotide match to both a V gene segment and a J gene segment was required. A rearrangement was called productive if the CDR3 had no stop codons and remained in frame with V and J, and every other rearrangement was called non-productive. Following IMGT convention, CDR3 was defined as the stretch from the second conserved V-encoded cysteine to the conserved J-encoded phenylalanine. The earlier analysis of more than 450 of the donors excluded sequences that lacked an unambiguous match to a single V gene segment. In an earlier analysis of several hundred of the donors, V segments were called functional above 56.7% productive rearrangements and were called segregating when the between-donor standard deviation exceeded 5%. A statistical classification framework was built for diagnosing cytomegalovirus status from the catalog of TCR beta chain sequences. In a later analysis, TCR nucleotide sequences were compared against IMGT/GENE-DB human TR gene sequences so that V and J genes could be assigned. A later analysis assigned CDR3 sequences and most-parsimonious VDJ recombination scenarios with the TCRdist pipeline. In a later analysis, every TCR beta chain was defined by the combination of its CDR3 amino acid sequence and its V-gene family, and reads without a unique V-gene family were dropped. In a later analysis, 450 to 600 highly shared, low-generation-probability nucleotide sequences were removed to address suspected cross-contamination and a sequencing artifact. A later analysis calculated a clonal expansion index for each public chain from normalized within-repertoire ranks of inferred template counts. In a later analysis, generation probabilities were computed using a VDJ recombination model fitted to out-of-frame rearrangements, and the results were checked against IGoR. Hypergeometric tests were used in a later analysis to score TCR-TCR, TCR-HLA and TCR-CMV co-occurrence, with a repertoire-size bias correction applied to the TCR pairs. In a later analysis, false discovery rates were estimated by permuting HLA or CMV assignments 20 times. In a later analysis, co-occurring TCRs were grouped with DBSCAN, and TCRdist sequence similarity was added when clustering was performed within HLA-allele-positive subsets. For co-occurrence clustering, repertoires with fewer than 30,000 or more than 120,000 public chains were excluded, along with about five repertoires with anomalous nucleotide sharing. In its TCRdb copy, this immuneACCESS table keeps in-frame sequences only and misses some clones. Where compared with another copy, unresolved V genes explain less than half of these, and the others have no known cause. V and J calls and clone size follow that table, whereas D and trimming were derived from the DNA. The sample data list roughly 120,000 clones, and almost 70% of these were observed just once. Roughly 10% of the sample goes to the ten largest clones.

This receptor was identified in a man aged 25 to 40 in good health and CMV-seropositive. The specimen was PBMCs. The sequence links TRBV5-4 to TRBJ1-1, with 9 bases aligning to TRBD1. The DNA is as follows: TGTGCCAGCAGACCCGGGACAGGGCTTGCGACTGAAGCTTTCTTT. This gives the protein CASRPGTGLATEAFF.